This TCR beta chain was documented in a study of cytomegalovirus exposure and HLA in healthy donors. A remark on this clone: Its target is unknown.

The primer mix had 60 Vbeta and 13 Jbeta primers. Sequencing used immunoSEQ multiplex PCR; TCRdb keeps in-frame clones, though not all of them. Of about 150,000 clones listed, roughly 66% are singletons. Notes on the study in general: For most TCR sequences rarity was the rule, although some public TCRs occurred in many donors.

Germline lookup yields CDR1 LNHDA and CDR2 SQIVND (reference sequence). Trimming cost V 5 bases and J 0 bases, with 10 bases left between them. CDR3 length: 14 amino acids. The V call is TRBV19, the J call TRBJ1-1, with TRBD1 as a possible D gene (6 bases). The sample consisted of PBMCs. The sequence came from a woman aged 60-75 years in good health and CMV-seronegative. In DNA, the CDR3 is TGTGCCAGTAGTCTATCAGGGGTGAACACTGAAGCTTTCTTT. Protein sequence: CASSLSGVNTEAFF. The variable domain in full, with the rest retrieved from reference TRBV19 and TRBJ1-1, is DGGITQSPKYLFRKEGQNVTLSCEQNLNHDAMYWYRQDPGQGLRLIYYSQIVNDFQKGDIAEGYSVSREKKESFPLTVTSAQKNPTAFYLCASSLSGVNTEAFFGQGTRLTVV.